The source of this TCR beta chain is a study of vaccination effects on CD4 cells after COVID-19. Of note for this clone: The antigen is not known.

Before any sequencing was done, the ViraFEST assay used viral peptide pools to expand antigen-specific CD4+ T cells. Following 10 days of culture, CD4+ T cells were isolated. Both day 3 and day 7 saw half the medium replaced with IL-2 medium. Clones were read by immunoSEQ multiplex PCR, and TCRdb kept only the in-frame ones, dropping some. The sample carries around 22,000 clones, 73% recorded once. The V and J ends lost 4 bases and 4 bases, in that order; junction bases with no gene match: 10. Germline loops: CDR1 SGHRS, CDR2 YFSETQ. The CDR3 has 18 residues. The starting material was CD4+ T cells from PBMCs cultured with HCoV-229E spike peptides, obtained before COVID-19 vaccination. This chain uses TRBV5-1 with TRBJ2-2, with TRBD2 matching 13 bases. The receptor's source is a human donor who received a COVID-19 vaccine. Here the CDR3 reads CASSTRTSGRSSTGELFF. In nucleotides, the CDR3 is TGCGCCAGCAGCACCCGGACTAGCGGGAGATCAAGCACCGGGGAGCTGTTTTTT.